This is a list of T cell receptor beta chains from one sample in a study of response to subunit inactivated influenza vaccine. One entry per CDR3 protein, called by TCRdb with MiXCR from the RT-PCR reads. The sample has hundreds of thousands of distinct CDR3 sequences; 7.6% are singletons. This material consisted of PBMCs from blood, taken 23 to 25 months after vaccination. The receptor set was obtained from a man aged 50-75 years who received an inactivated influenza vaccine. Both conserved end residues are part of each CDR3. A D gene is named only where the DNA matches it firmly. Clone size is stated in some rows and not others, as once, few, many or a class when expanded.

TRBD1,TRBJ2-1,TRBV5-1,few,CASSLQGARNNEQFF,TGCGCCAGCAGCCTACAGGGGGCGCGGAACAATGAGCAGTTCTTC
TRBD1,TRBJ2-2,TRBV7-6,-,CASSYGQGGKTGELFF,TGTGCCAGCAGCTACGGACAGGGGGGGAAAACCGGGGAGCTGTTTTTT
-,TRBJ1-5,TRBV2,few,CASRSDSNQPQHF,TGTGCCAGCAGGAGTGATAGCAATCAGCCCCAGCATTTT
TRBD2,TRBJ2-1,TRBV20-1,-,CSARDLLEGGPPFF,TGCAGTGCTAGAGATCTGTTAGAGGGAGGGCCCCCGTTCTTC
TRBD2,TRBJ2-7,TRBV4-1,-,CASSQTGGSKLYEQYF,TGCGCCAGCAGCCAAACTGGCGGGAGTAAGCTGTACGAGCAGTACTTC
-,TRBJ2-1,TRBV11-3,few,CASSLGEGHGFNEQFF,TGTGCCAGCAGCTTAGGAGAGGGACACGGATTTAATGAGCAGTTCTTC
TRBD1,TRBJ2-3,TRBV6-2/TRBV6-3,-,CATGDRPSTDTQYF,TGTGCCACCGGGGACAGACCTAGCACAGATACGCAGTATTTT
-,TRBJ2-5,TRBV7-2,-,CASSPGVVREPWETQYF,TGTGCCAGCAGCCCAGGGGTTGTCAGAGAACCGTGGGAGACCCAGTACTTC
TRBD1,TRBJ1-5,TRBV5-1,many,CASSELGTGMQPQHF,TGCGCCAGCAGCGAGCTCGGGACAGGGATGCAGCCCCAGCATTTT
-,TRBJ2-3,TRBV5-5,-,CASSLFSGPTDTQYF,TGTGCCAGCAGCTTGTTTAGCGGACCCACAGATACGCAGTATTTT
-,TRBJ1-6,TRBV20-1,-,CSARTELGAIHF,TGCAGTGCTAGAACAGAACTGGGGGCCATCCACTTT
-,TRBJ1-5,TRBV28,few,CASRYQGISNQPQHF,TGTGCCAGCAGATATCAGGGGATTAGCAATCAGCCCCAGCATTTT
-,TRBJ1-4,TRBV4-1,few,CASSHPGGASNEKLFF,TGCGCCAGCAGCCACCCTGGCGGGGCGTCTAATGAAAAACTGTTTTTT
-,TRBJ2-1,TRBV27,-,CASSLSARGVYNEQFF,TGTGCCAGCAGTTTATCGGCCAGGGGCGTTTACAATGAGCAGTTCTTC
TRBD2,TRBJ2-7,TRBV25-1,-,CASMMTSGEQYF,TGTGCCAGCATGATGACTAGCGGCGAGCAGTACTTC
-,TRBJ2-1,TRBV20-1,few,CSARDGELGYNEQFF,TGCAGTGCTAGAGATGGCGAACTAGGCTACAATGAGCAGTTCTTC
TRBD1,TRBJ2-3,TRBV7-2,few,CASSSQQGVPDTQYF,TGTGCCAGCAGCTCCCAACAGGGGGTGCCAGATACGCAGTATTTT
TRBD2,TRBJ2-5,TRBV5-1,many,CASSPGLAVQETQYF,TGCGCCAGCAGCCCGGGACTAGCGGTACAAGAGACCCAGTACTTC
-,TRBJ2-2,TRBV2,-,CASTTDSGTGELFF,TGTGCCAGCACCACAGACAGTGGCACCGGGGAGCTGTTTTTT
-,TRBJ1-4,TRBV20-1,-,CSASLARAGNEKLFF,TGCAGTGCTAGCCTTGCCAGGGCTGGTAATGAAAAACTGTTTTTT
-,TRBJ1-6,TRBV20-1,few,CSARPWAGRGSPLHF,TGCAGTGCTAGACCCTGGGCAGGCCGGGGATCACCCCTCCACTTT
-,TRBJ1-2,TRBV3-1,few,CASSQEGGAFQLRNGYTF,TGTGCCAGCAGCCAAGAAGGAGGAGCCTTTCAATTGAGAAATGGCTACACCTTC
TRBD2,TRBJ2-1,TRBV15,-,CATSRGLAGGESVYNEQFF,TGTGCCACCAGCAGAGGCCTAGCGGGAGGAGAATCTGTCTACAATGAGCAGTTCTTC
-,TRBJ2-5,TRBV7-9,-,CASRMSAPGETQYF,TGTGCCAGCAGAATGAGCGCCCCCGGGGAGACCCAGTACTTC
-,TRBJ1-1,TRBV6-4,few,CASSAGKNTEAFF,TGTGCCAGCAGTGCGGGGAAAAACACTGAAGCTTTCTTT
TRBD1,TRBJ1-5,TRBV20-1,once,CSARDGSGGEHF,TGCAGTGCTAGAGATGGCTCAGGGGGCGAGCATTTT
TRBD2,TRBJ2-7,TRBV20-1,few,CSVSRTSGRNEQYF,TGCAGTGTCTCCCGGACTAGCGGGAGGAACGAGCAGTACTTC
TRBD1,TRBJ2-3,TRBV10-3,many,CAIGELWTGGKDTQYF,TGTGCCATCGGTGAACTATGGACAGGGGGCAAAGATACGCAGTATTTT
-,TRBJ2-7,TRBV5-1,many,CASSLVRGGEQYF,TGCGCCAGCAGCTTGGTCAGGGGAGGCGAGCAGTACTTC
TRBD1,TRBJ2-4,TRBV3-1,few,CASSQEGRDRAPYF,TGTGCCAGCAGCCAAGAGGGCCGGGACAGGGCCCCGTACTTC
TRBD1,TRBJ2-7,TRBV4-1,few,CASSKPGQNYEQYF,TGCGCCAGCAGCAAACCGGGACAGAACTACGAGCAGTACTTC
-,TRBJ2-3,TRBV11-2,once,CASSSQPGLRDTQYF,TGTGCCAGCAGCTCTCAACCGGGACTCAGGGATACGCAGTATTTT
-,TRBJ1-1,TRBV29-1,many,CSVARRLNTEAFF,TGCAGCGTTGCGCGACGTCTGAACACTGAAGCTTTCTTT
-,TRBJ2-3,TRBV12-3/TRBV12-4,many,CASTERRGYTDTQYF,TGTGCCAGCACCGAGAGACGGGGCTACACAGATACGCAGTATTTT
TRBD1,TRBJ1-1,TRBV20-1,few,CSAIPPVGQRNTEAFF,TGCAGTGCCATTCCTCCGGTGGGACAGAGAAACACTGAAGCTTTCTTT
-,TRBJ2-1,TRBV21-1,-,CASSKVASGRLYKQFF,TGTGCCAGCAGCAAAGTAGCTAGCGGGAGACTCTATAAGCAGTTCTTC
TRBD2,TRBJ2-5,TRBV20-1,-,CSARIAGGIETQYF,TGCAGTGCTAGAATAGCGGGGGGGATTGAGACCCAGTACTTC
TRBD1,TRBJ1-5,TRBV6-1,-,CASSPSFTGGITQPQHF,TGTGCCAGCAGTCCCTCTTTTACAGGGGGCATCACTCAGCCCCAGCATTTT
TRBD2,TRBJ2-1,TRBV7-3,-,CASSGAGGSYNEQFF,TGTGCCAGCAGCGGAGCGGGAGGGTCCTACAATGAGCAGTTCTTC
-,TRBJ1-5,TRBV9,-,CASSVVPGSVAQPQHF,TGTGCCAGCAGCGTAGTACCAGGATCGGTTGCTCAGCCCCAGCATTTT
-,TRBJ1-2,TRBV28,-,CASRSDPLGRGPNYGYTF,TGTGCCAGCCGTTCGGATCCGCTGGGGCGAGGGCCTAACTATGGCTACACCTTC
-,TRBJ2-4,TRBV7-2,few,CASSSGTQGIQYF,TGTGCCAGCAGCTCGGGGACCCAAGGCATTCAGTACTTC
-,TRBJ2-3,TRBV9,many,CASSADNTDTQYF,TGTGCCAGCAGCGCGGATAACACAGATACGCAGTATTTT
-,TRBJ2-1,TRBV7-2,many,CASSWWGGEQFF,TGTGCCAGCAGCTGGTGGGGAGGCGAGCAGTTCTTC
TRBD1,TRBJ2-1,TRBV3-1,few,CASSQDGLRDRGDNEQFF,TGTGCCAGCAGCCAAGATGGGCTTAGGGACAGGGGTGACAATGAGCAGTTCTTC
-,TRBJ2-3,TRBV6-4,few,CASSAGGRQDTQYF,TGTGCCAGCAGTGCGGGGGGCCGTCAAGATACGCAGTATTTT
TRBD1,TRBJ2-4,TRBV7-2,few,CASSRDRANKNIQYF,TGTGCCAGCAGCCGAGACAGGGCAAACAAAAACATTCAGTACTTC
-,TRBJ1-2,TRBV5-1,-,CASSFNNYGYTF,TGCGCCAGCAGCTTTAATAACTATGGCTACACCTTC
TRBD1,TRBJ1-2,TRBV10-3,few,CAISESGGDYGYTF,TGTGCCATCAGTGAGTCAGGGGGCGACTATGGCTACACCTTC
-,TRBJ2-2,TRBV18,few,CASSPPGTARGRELFF,TGTGCCAGCTCACCACCTGGGACCGCCAGGGGCCGGGAGCTGTTTTTT
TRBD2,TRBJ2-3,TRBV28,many,CASGIAGATDTQYF,TGTGCCAGCGGGATAGCGGGGGCCACAGATACGCAGTATTTT
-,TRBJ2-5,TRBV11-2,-,CASSLGEETQYF,TGTGCCAGCAGCTTAGGGGAAGAGACCCAGTACTTC
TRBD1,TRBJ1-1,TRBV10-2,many,CASSFSRGLGLNTEAFF,TGCGCCAGCAGCTTTTCCAGGGGGCTGGGTTTGAACACTGAAGCTTTCTTT
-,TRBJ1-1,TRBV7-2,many,CASSPSRGNTEAFF,TGTGCCAGCAGCCCCTCGAGAGGCAACACTGAAGCTTTCTTT